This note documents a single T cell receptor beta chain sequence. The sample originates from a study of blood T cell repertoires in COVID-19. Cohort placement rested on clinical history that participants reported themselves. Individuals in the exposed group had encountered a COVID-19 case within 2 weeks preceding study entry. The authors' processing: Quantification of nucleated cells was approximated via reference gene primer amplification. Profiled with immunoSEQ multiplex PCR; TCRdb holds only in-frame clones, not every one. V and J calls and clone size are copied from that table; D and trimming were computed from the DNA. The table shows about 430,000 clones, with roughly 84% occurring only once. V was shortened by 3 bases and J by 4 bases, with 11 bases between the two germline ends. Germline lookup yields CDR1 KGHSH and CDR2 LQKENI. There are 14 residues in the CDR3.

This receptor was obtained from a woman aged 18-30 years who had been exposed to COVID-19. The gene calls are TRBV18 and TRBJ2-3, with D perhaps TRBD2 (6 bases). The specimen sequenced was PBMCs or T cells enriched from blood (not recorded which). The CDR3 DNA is TGTGCCAGCTCACCCGTCGGAGGGCCAGATACGCAGTATTTT. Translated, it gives CASSPVGGPDTQYF.